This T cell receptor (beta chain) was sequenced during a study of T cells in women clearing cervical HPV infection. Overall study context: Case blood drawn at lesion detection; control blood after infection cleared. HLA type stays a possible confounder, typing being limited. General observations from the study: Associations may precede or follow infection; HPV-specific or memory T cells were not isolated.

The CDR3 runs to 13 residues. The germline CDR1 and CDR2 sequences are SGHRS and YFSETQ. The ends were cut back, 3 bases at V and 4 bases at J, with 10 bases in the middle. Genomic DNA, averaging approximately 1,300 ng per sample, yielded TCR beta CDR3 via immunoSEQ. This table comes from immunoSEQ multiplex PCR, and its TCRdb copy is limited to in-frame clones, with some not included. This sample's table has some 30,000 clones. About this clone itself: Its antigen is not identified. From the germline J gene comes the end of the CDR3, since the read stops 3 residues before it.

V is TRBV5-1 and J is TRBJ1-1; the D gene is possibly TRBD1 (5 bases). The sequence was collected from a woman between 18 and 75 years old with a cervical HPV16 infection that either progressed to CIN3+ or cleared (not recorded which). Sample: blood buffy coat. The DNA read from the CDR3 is TGCGCCAGCAGCTACGGACAAACCACTGAA. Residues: CASSYGQTTE. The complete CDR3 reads CASSYGQTTEAFF.